The subject of this entry is one TCR beta chain. Its matching antigen is unknown. Other DNA sequences of this sample code for an identical CDR3. The isolated RNA, all of it, was reverse transcribed, so expressed TCRB transcripts were what got sequenced. Here immunoSEQ multiplex PCR was the method, and the copy in TCRdb shows in-frame clones only, minus some. The sample holds over 700,000 clones, 15% to 20% seen once. The sample belongs to a study of beta chain features in type 1 diabetes. Study results and limitations: People with Type 1 diabetes carried modestly yet significantly shorter TCRB CDR3s in all four CD4+ subsets.

The V segment lost 3 bases and the J segment 6 bases; nucleotides outside the gene matches: 4. Germline lookup yields CDR1 SQVTM and CDR2 ANQGSEA. This CDR3 comprises 14 residues. Sequencing input: naive CD4+ T cells from blood. V usage is TRBV29-1 and J usage is TRBJ2-1; 11 bases fit TRBD2. The sequence derives from a woman aged 18-30 years in good health. The CDR3 here is CSVERLAGGNEQFF. The CDR3, as DNA: TGCAGCGTTGAGAGGCTAGCGGGAGGCAATGAGCAGTTCTTC.